This TCR beta chain was identified during a study of T cell responses to AZD1222 COVID-19 vaccine. Study results and limitations: Spike-specific TCR breadth and depth went up after people got two AZD1222 doses. Donors in the cohort were predominantly white British and more often female, and clonal diversity was possibly underestimated.

V shed 2 bases and J 7 bases; nucleotides not matched to a gene: 11. The CDR3 extends over 16 amino acids. To note about this clone: What it binds is unknown.

The assay was immunoSEQ multiplex PCR, and TCRdb's table has in-frame clones only and misses some. The data contain some 110,000 clones, 90% to 95% of them singletons. The receptor was derived from an adult in good health. The rearrangement joins TRBV5-3 to TRBJ1-5, with 8 nucleotides matching TRBD1. TRBV5-3 is an ORF for which the function is uncertain. The starting material was peripheral blood, obtained on day 0 of AZD1222 vaccination. The DNA for the CDR3 is TGTGCCAGAAGCTTAGGAGCGACAGGGGTCAAGCAGCCCCAGCATTTT. This gives the protein CARSLGATGVKQPQHF.